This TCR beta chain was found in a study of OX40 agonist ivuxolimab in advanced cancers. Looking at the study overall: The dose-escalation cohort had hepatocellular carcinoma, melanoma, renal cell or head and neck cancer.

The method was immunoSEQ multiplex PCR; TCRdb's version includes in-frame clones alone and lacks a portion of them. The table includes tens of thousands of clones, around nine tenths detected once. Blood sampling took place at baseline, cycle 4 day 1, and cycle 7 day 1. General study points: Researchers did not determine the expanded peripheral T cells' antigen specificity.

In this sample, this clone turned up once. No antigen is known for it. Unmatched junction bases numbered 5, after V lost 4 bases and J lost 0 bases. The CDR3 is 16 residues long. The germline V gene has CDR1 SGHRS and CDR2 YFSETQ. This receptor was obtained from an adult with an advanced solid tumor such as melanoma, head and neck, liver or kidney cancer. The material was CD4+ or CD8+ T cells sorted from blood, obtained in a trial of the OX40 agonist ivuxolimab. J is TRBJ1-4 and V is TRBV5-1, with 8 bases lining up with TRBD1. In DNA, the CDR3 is TGCGCCAGCAGCCTCGGGACAGGAACAACTAATGAAAAACTGTTTTTT. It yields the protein CASSLGTGTTNEKLFF. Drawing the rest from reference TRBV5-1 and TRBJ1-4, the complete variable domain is KAGVTQTPRYLIKTRGQQVTLSCSPISGHRSVSWYQQTPGQGLQFLFEYFSETQRNKGNFPGRFSGRQFSNSRSEMNVSTLELGDSALYLCASSLGTGTTNEKLFFGSGTQLSVL.